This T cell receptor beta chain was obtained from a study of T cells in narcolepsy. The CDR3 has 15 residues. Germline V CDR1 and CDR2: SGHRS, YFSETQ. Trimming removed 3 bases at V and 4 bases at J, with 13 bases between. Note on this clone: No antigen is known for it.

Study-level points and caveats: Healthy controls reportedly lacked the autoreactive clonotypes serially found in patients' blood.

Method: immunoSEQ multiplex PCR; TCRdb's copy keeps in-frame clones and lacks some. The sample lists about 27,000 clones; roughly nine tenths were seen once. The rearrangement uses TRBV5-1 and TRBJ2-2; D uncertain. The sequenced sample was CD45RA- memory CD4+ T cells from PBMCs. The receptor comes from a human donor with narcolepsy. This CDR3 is CASSYQTETTGELFF. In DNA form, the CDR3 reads TGCGCCAGCAGCTACCAAACAGAGACCACCGGGGAGCTGTTTTTT.